The clone carrying this T cell receptor beta chain was recorded once. The data are from a study of blood T cell repertoires in COVID-19. Authors' processing steps: How many nucleated cells were present was estimated from reference gene primer amplification. The method was immunoSEQ multiplex PCR; TCRdb's version includes in-frame clones alone and lacks a portion of them. The V and J calls and clone size are taken from that table; D and trimming were inferred from the DNA. The sample holds roughly 290,000 clones; around 81% are singletons and the top ten take around 4.2%. The junction had 7 bases not matched to a gene; V was cut back by 2 bases and J by 3 bases. Germline CDR1 and CDR2: SGDLS and YYNGEE. CDR3 length: 16 amino acids.

This TCR derives from a woman between 45 and 65 years old with active or convalescent COVID-19. What was sequenced was peripheral blood. V is TRBV9 and J is TRBJ2-1; 8 nucleotides match TRBD2. CDR3 sequence: CASSVSPGTSYNEQFF. DNA for the CDR3: TGTGCCAGCAGCGTTTCCCCTGGGACTAGCTACAATGAGCAGTTCTTC.